This is a list of T cell receptor beta chains from one sample in a study of T cell responses to AZD1222 COVID-19 vaccine. Profiled with immunoSEQ multiplex PCR; TCRdb holds only in-frame clones, not every one. The sample carries 27,000 or so clones, roughly 90% recorded once. The material was peripheral blood, obtained 28 days after the second AZD1222 dose. The receptor set was obtained from an adult who received the AZD1222 COVID-19 vaccine. The conserved cysteine and the conserved F or W are not part of the CDR3 here. Fields, in order: D gene, CDR3 length, V gene, CDR3 protein. D genes are given only for firm matches.

. 15 TRBV10-1 ASSEEGWTEGAETQY
TRBD1 12 TRBV5-4 ASRRDSNNSPLH
TRBD1 15 TRBV19 ASSITPGTGQNTEAF
. 15 TRBV27 ASSQYPAGAGGSPLH
. 11 TRBV9 ASSPGRINTIY
TRBD2 13 TRBV6-5 ASSYSERGSYEQY
TRBD1 12 TRBV28 ASSSTGGRETQY
. 12 TRBV7-8 ASSLAIPNYGYT
TRBD1 10 TRBV28 ASSLRDRGAF
. 12 TRBV2 ASSDRELANLET
. 14 TRBV9 ASSPRHSAAYNEQF
. 12 TRBV29-1 SVEEGEVYNEQF
. 15 TRBV4-3 ASSHGEAGKAKNIQY
. 11 TRBV28 ASSPGLNTEAF
TRBD2 11 TRBV25-1 ASRTSGTYEQF
. 12 TRBV9 ASSHGGLGNEQF